The rows below give T cell receptor beta chains drawn from one sample of a study of blood T cell repertoires in COVID-19. Clones were read by immunoSEQ multiplex PCR, and TCRdb kept only the in-frame ones, dropping some. Among roughly 70,000 clones, 86% were seen once, and the ten largest hold over 6%. Input material: peripheral blood. The receptors were sampled from a man of 80 years or more with COVID-19, enrolled during active disease. The CDR3 runs from the conserved cysteine through the conserved F or W. A D gene is named only where the DNA matches it firmly. Only some rows state a clone size, as once, few, many or a class for expanded clones.

V gene,J gene,D gene,clone size,CDR3 DNA,CDR3 protein
TRBV4-1,TRBJ2-1,TRBD1,NA,TGCGCCAGCAGCTCCCGACAGGGTAACAATGAGCAGTTCTTC,CASSSRQGNNEQFF
TRBV19,TRBJ1-2,TRBD1,once,TGTGCCAGTAGTATTTTGACAGGGGGATCCTATGGCTACACCTTC,CASSILTGGSYGYTF
TRBV5-1,TRBJ2-6,NA,NA,TGCGCCAGCAGCTTGCGGGGGGCAAGCTCTGGGGCCAACGTCCTGACTTTC,CASSLRGASSGANVLTF
TRBV10-2,TRBJ1-1,NA,NA,TGCGCCAGCAGTGCTCTTTCTGAAGCTTTCTTT,CASSALSEAFF
TRBV5-4,TRBJ1-1,NA,NA,TGTGCCAGCAGCGCCGGACAGTGGTACAAGAACACTGAAGCTTTCTTT,CASSAGQWYKNTEAFF
TRBV6-6,TRBJ1-5,NA,NA,TGTGCCAGCAGTGGTAACAGGGCCGGGGGCAATCAGCCCCAGCATTTT,CASSGNRAGGNQPQHF
TRBV5-1,TRBJ2-1,TRBD1,NA,TGCGCCAGCAGCTTGGAAAACAGGGGGTACAATGAGCAGTTCTTC,CASSLENRGYNEQFF
TRBV20-1,TRBJ2-2,TRBD1,NA,TGCAGTGCTAGTAGGGGGCCGCGCACCGGGGAGCTGTTTTTT,CSASRGPRTGELFF
TRBV7-2,TRBJ2-2,NA,NA,TGTGCCAGCAGCTTAGCTGGGGCGTACACCGGGGAGCTGTTTTTT,CASSLAGAYTGELFF
TRBV5-6,TRBJ1-1,NA,NA,TGTGCCAGCAGCTTCGGTGGTCGGGGTACTGAAGCTTTCTTT,CASSFGGRGTEAFF
TRBV6-2/TRBV6-3,TRBJ2-1,NA,once,TGTGCCAGCAGTTTCCTAAACTACAATGAGCAGTTCTTC,CASSFLNYNEQFF
TRBV24-1,TRBJ1-2,NA,once,TGTGCCACCAGTGATCAGGGCTATGGCTACACCTTC,CATSDQGYGYTF
TRBV28,TRBJ1-2,TRBD1,NA,TGTGCCAGCAGTCTGACAGGGGGTGGTGGCTACACCTTC,CASSLTGGGGYTF
TRBV9,TRBJ1-6,NA,NA,TGTGCCAGCAGCCCACGGGGAGGGAGAACCGTAGGGGGTTCACCCCTCCACTTT,CASSPRGGRTVGGSPLHF
TRBV5-4,TRBJ2-5,TRBD2,NA,TGTGCCAGCAGCGGGGAGGGGCGGGAGACCCAGTACTTC,CASSGEGRETQYF
TRBV25-1,TRBJ2-1,TRBD1,NA,TGTGCCAGCAGCGCCCGGGACAGGGGGAACAATGAGCAGTTCTTC,CASSARDRGNNEQFF
TRBV18,TRBJ2-1,NA,NA,TGTGCCAGCTCACCCGAGGGGGGGAAGCAGTTCTTC,CASSPEGGKQFF
TRBV6-5,TRBJ1-6,NA,NA,TGTGCCAGCAGTTACTCCACAGGGTATAATTCACCCCTCCACTTT,CASSYSTGYNSPLHF
TRBV21-1,TRBJ2-1,NA,NA,TGTGCCAGCAGCGAATGGGGGACTAGCGGGGGTAGCTCCTACAATGAGCAGTTCTTC,CASSEWGTSGGSSYNEQFF
TRBV5-5,TRBJ2-5,NA,NA,TGTGCCAGCAGCTTGGTTCAGGGGTCAGAGACCCAGTACTTC,CASSLVQGSETQYF
TRBV2,TRBJ1-6,NA,NA,TGTGCCAGCAGTGCGGGGTCCGGTTCACCCCTCCACTTT,CASSAGSGSPLHF
TRBV27,TRBJ2-1,TRBD2,NA,TGTGCCAGCGCTCTGCGCGGGGGGACGAGCTCCTACAATGAGCAGTTCTTC,CASALRGGTSSYNEQFF
TRBV7-3,TRBJ2-6,TRBD1,NA,TGTGCCAGCAGCTTAACCGGACAGGGTGCCAACGTCCTGACTTTC,CASSLTGQGANVLTF
TRBV3-1/TRBV3-2,TRBJ2-5,NA,NA,TGTGCCAGCAGCTCCGGGTGGAAGGAGACCCAGTACTTC,CASSSGWKETQYF
TRBV3-1/TRBV3-2,TRBJ2-3,TRBD2,NA,TGTGCCAGCAGCTGGGGACTAGCTGCCGGTACGCAGTATTTT,CASSWGLAAGTQYF
TRBV12-5,TRBJ2-1,TRBD2,NA,TGTGCTAGTGGTTTGAGGCTAGCGGGGGATAATGAGCAGTTCTTC,CASGLRLAGDNEQFF
TRBV18,TRBJ2-7,TRBD2,NA,TGTGCCAGCTCACGGAGCGGGGGGGCCGACGAGCAGTACTTC,CASSRSGGADEQYF
TRBV7-2,TRBJ1-6,NA,NA,TGTGCCAGCAGCGCGAACGGTTCACCCCTCCACTTT,CASSANGSPLHF
TRBV9,TRBJ1-4,TRBD1,NA,TGTGCCAGCAGCGTATTAGGGACAGGGATTGAAAAACTGTTTTTT,CASSVLGTGIEKLFF
TRBV5-1,TRBJ1-1,TRBD1,NA,TGCGCCAGCAGCACAGCAGGGGGCTCGCACACTGAAGCTTTCTTT,CASSTAGGSHTEAFF
TRBV29-1,TRBJ2-7,NA,NA,TGCAGCGTCTACGACACCTCCTACGAGCAGTACTTC,CSVYDTSYEQYF
TRBV28,TRBJ1-2,NA,NA,TGTGCCATCCCTTCCCACTTTGGCTACACCTTC,CAIPSHFGYTF
TRBV10-3,TRBJ2-5,NA,NA,TGTGCCATCAGTGAATCGAACAGGGAGGAGACCCAGTACTTC,CAISESNREETQYF
TRBV5-3,TRBJ1-3,NA,once,TGTGCCAGAAGCTTGGGGGAGGGGGGAGAAGAGACCCGGGTCTCTTCTGGAAACACCATATATTTT,CARSLGEGGEETRVSSGNTIYF
TRBV15,TRBJ2-1,NA,NA,TGTGCCACCAGCAGAGGACAGGGAGGAGGGAATGAGCAGTTCTTC,CATSRGQGGGNEQFF
TRBV18,TRBJ1-2,TRBD1,once,TGTGCCAGCTCACCCGAACTACAGGGGACGAGGGATGGCTACACCTTC,CASSPELQGTRDGYTF
TRBV10-3,TRBJ1-3,NA,NA,TGTGCCATCAGTGTGGGGAGCACGCAAGGAAACACCATATATTTT,CAISVGSTQGNTIYF
TRBV20-1,TRBJ2-1,NA,NA,TGCAGTACTAAATCAGGGCGAGGACAGTTCTTC,CSTKSGRGQFF
TRBV19,TRBJ2-3,NA,NA,TGTGCCAGTAGTATGGGCCTTCTCACAGATACGCAGTATTTT,CASSMGLLTDTQYF